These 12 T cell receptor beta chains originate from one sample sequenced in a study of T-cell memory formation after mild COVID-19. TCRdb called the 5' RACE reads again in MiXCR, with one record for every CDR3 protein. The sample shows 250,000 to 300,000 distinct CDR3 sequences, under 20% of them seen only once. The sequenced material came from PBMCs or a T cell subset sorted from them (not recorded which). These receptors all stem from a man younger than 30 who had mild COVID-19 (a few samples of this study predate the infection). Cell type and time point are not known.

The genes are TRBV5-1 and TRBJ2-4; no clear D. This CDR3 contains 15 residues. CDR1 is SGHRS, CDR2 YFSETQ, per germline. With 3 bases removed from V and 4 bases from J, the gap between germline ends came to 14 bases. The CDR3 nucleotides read TGCGCCAGCAGCTCGGAACCTTTGGGGAAAAACATTCAGTACTTC. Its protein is CASSSEPLGKNIQYF.

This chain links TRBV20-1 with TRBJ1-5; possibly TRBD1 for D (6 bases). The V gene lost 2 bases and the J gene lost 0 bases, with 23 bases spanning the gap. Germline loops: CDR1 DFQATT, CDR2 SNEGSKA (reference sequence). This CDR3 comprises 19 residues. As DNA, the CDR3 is TGCAGTGCTAGAAGGGGGGGCAGGGAGAATCCGTATAGCAATCAGCCCCAGCATTTT. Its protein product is CSARRGGRENPYSNQPQHF.

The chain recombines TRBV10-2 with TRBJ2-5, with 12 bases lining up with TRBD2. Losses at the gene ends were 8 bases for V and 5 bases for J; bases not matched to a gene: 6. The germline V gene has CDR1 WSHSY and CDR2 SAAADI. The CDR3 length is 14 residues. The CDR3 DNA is TGCGCCAGCGGATCCGGGACTAGCGGGGAGACCCAGTACTTC. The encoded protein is CASGSGTSGETQYF.

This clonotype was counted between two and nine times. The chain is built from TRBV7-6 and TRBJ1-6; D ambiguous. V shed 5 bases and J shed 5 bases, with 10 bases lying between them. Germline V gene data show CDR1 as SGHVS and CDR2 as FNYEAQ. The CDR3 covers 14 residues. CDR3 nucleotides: TGTGCCAGCAGCCCGGACTTGGATAATTCACCCCTCCACTTT. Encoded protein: CASSPDLDNSPLHF. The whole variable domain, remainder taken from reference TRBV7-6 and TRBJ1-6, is GAGVSQSPRYKVTKRGQDVALRCDPISGHVSLYWYRQALGQGPEFLTYFNYEAQQDKSGLPNDRFSAERPEGSISTLTIQRTEQRDSAMYRCASSPDLDNSPLHFGNGTRLTVT.

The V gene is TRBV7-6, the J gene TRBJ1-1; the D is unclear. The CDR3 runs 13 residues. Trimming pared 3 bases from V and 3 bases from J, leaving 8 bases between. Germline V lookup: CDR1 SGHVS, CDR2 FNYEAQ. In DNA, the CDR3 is TGTGCCAGCAGCTTGAGGGCGGACACTGAAGCTTTCTTT. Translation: CASSLRADTEAFF. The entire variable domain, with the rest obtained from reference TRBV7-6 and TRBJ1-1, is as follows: GAGVSQSPRYKVTKRGQDVALRCDPISGHVSLYWYRQALGQGPEFLTYFNYEAQQDKSGLPNDRFSAERPEGSISTLTIQRTEQRDSAMYRCASSLRADTEAFFGQGTRLTVV.

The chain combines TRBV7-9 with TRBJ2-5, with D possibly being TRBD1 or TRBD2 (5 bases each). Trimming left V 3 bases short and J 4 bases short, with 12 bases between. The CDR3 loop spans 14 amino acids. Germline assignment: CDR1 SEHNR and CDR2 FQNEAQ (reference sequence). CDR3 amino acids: CASSLAGAGETQYF. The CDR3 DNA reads TGTGCCAGCAGCTTGGCCGGGGCTGGAGAGACCCAGTACTTC.

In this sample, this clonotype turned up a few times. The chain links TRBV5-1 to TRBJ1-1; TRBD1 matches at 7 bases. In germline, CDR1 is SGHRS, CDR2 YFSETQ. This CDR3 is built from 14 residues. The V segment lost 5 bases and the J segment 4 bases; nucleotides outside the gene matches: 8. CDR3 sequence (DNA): TGCGCCAGCAGAGGAGGGCAGGGGGGCACTGAAGCTTTCTTT. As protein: CASRGGQGGTEAFF.

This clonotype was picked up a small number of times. CDR3 protein: CASSTGLAGSNEQFF. The DNA of the CDR3 is TGTGCCAGCAGCACAGGACTAGCGGGGAGCAATGAGCAGTTCTTC. This chain uses TRBV7-2 with TRBJ2-1, with 12 bases fitting TRBD2. The CDR3 has 15 residues. Germline CDR1 reads SGHTA; CDR2 reads FQGNSA. With 5 bases clipped from V and 6 bases from J, the junction kept 5 bases outside the gene matches.

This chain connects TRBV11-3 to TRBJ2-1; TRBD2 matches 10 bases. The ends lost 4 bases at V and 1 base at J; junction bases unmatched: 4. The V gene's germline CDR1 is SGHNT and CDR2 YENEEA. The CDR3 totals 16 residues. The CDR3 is CASSSALAGSYNEQFF. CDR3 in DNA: TGTGCCAGCAGCTCCGCACTAGCGGGGTCCTACAATGAGCAGTTCTTC. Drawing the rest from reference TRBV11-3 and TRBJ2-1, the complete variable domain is EAGVVQSPRYKIIEKKQPVAFWCNPISGHNTLYWYLQNLGQGPELLIRYENEEAVDDSQLPKDRFSAERLKGVDSTLKIQPAELGDSAVYLCASSSALAGSYNEQFFGPGTRLTVL.

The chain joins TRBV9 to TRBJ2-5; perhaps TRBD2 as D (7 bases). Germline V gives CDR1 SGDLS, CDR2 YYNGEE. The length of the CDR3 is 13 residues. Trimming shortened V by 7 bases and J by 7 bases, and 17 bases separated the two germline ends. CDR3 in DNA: TGTGCCAGCGGACAGTCACTAGCGTCGACCCAGTACTTC. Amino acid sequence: CASGQSLASTQYF.

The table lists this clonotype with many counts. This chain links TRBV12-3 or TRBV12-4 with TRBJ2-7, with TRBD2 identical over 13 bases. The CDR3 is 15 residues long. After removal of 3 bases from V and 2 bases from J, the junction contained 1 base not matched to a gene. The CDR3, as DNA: TGTGCCAGCAGTTTGGGACTAGCGGGGACCTACGAGCAGTACTTC. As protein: CASSLGLAGTYEQYF.

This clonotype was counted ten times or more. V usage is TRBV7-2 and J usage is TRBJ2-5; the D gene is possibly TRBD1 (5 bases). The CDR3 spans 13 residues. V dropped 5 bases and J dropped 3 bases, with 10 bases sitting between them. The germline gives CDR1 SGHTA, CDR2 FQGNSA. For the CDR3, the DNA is TGTGCCAGCAGCCGGCAGGGCGAAGAGACCCAGTACTTC. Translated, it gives CASSRQGEETQYF. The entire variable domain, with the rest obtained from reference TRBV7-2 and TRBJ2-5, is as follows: GAGVSQSPSNKVTEKGKDVELRCDPISGHTALYWYRQSLGQGLEFLIYFQGNSAPDKSGLPSDRFSAERTGGSVSTLTIQRTQQEDSAVYLCASSRQGEETQYFGPGTRLLVL.